These 29 T cell receptor beta chains came from one sample sequenced in a study of T-cell reconstitution after alpha-beta-depleted transplantation in children. A TCRbeta library incorporating unique molecular identifiers was prepared. TCRdb itself ran the PCR reads through MiXCR, one entry per CDR3 protein. The sample has 900,000 or so distinct CDR3 sequences; about 15% are singletons. Specimen: PBMCs, mostly from graft donor cells, collected 360 days after TCRalphabeta/CD19-depleted stem cell transplant. These receptors came from a male patient between 5 and 17 years old who had a stem cell transplant for acute lymphoblastic leukemia, so the T cells may come from the graft donor.

V is TRBV6-9 and J is TRBJ2-1; 7 bases map to TRBD1. Trimming took 8 bases from V and 5 from J; bases not matched to a gene: 6. The CDR3 runs to 13 residues. Germline values: CDR1 MNHGY, CDR2 SVAAGI. CDR3 loop: CASPGTENNEQFF. As DNA, the CDR3 is TGTGCCAGCCCCGGGACAGAAAACAATGAGCAGTTCTTC.

This clonotype was seen a few times. At one end, the junction sequence differs from germline, possibly due to a read error. CDR3 region: CASSLIGTGGWETQSF. CDR3 nucleotide sequence: TGTGCCAGCAGTTTGATCGGGACAGGGGGCTGGGAGACCCAGTCCTTC. This chain links TRBV12-3 or TRBV12-4 with TRBJ2-5, with TRBD1 matching over 12 bases. The CDR3 sequence is 16 residues long.

V and J are TRBV29-1 and TRBJ2-5; 7 bases map to TRBD2. CDR3 length equals 13 residues. J lost 4 bases, V lost 1 base, and 3 bases had no gene match. CDR1 and CDR2 from the germline V gene are SQVTM and ANQGSEA. CDR3 DNA sequence: TGCAGCGTTGAAGGACTAGCAGGAGAGACCCAGTACTTC. Protein: CSVEGLAGETQYF.

This chain joins TRBV18 and TRBJ2-6; weak D call: TRBD1 (6 bases). The CDR3 spans 19 residues. The V gene lost 2 bases and the J gene lost 2 bases, with 19 bases spanning the gap. The germline gives CDR1 KGHSH, CDR2 LQKENI. The CDR3 here is CASSPVLPGQLTGANVLTF. CDR3 in DNA: TGTGCCAGCTCACCAGTCCTCCCGGGACAACTCACTGGGGCCAACGTCCTGACTTTC.

This clonotype has a count of ten or more. The rearrangement links TRBV10-3 to TRBJ2-1; TRBD1 agrees at 7 bases. J lost 10 bases, V lost 7 bases, and 13 bases had no gene match. This CDR3 spans 14 amino acids. CDR1 is ENHRY, CDR2 SYGVKD, per germline. CDR3: CAIMTTDRLVEQFF. The CDR3 DNA reads as TGTGCCATCATGACAACGGACAGGTTGGTCGAGCAGTTCTTC.

The chain couples TRBV7-9 to TRBJ2-7, with 14 bases fitting TRBD2. CDR1 and CDR2 from the germline V gene are SEHNR and FQNEAQ (reference sequence). J gave up 5 bases and V 5 bases, and 5 bases lay outside the gene matches. There are 15 residues in the CDR3. The CDR3 nucleotides are TGTGCCAGCAGCACTGGGACTAGCGGGAGTCACGAGCAGTACTTC. Encoded protein: CASSTGTSGSHEQYF.

The chain uses TRBV19 and TRBJ2-1; TRBD2 might be the D (6 bases). CDR1 LNHDA and CDR2 SQIVND come from the germline V gene (reference sequence). V was clipped by 3 bases and J by 3 bases, with 24 bases between them. The CDR3 has 19 amino acids. CDR3 sequence reads: CASSMEGTRSPYFYNEQFF. The CDR3 nucleotides are TGTGCCAGTAGTATGGAGGGGACCCGTTCACCCTACTTCTACAATGAGCAGTTCTTC.

This clonotype was seen only a few times. The chain employs TRBV9 and TRBJ1-4, with TRBD1 matching over 8 bases. This CDR3 has 18 residues. CDR1 is SGDLS, CDR2 YYNGEE, per germline. V dropped 4 bases and J dropped 8; count of bases not matched to a gene: 19. The CDR3 loop is CASSPNAGAGQASEKLFF. Written as DNA, the CDR3 is TGTGCCAGCAGCCCAAACGCGGGAGCGGGACAGGCTTCAGAAAAACTGTTTTTT.

J is TRBJ2-7 and V is TRBV7-9, with D maybe TRBD1 (6 bases). V shed 5 bases and J shed 4 bases, with 12 bases lying between them. From germline, CDR1 is SEHNR and CDR2 FQNEAQ (reference sequence). The CDR3 has 13 amino acids. This chain's CDR3 is CASSEDRLYEQYF. CDR3 DNA sequence: TGTGCCAGCAGCGAAGACAGGCTGTACGAGCAGTACTTC.

This clonotype was counted between two and nine times. The chain joins TRBV5-1 to TRBJ2-1; 8 bases are shared with TRBD2. The V gene's germline CDR1 is SGHRS and CDR2 YFSETQ. The CDR3 is 15 residues long. After removal of 0 bases from V and 6 bases from J, the junction contained 5 bases not matched to a gene. The CDR3 is CASSLVGSGINEQFF. In nucleotides, the CDR3 is TGCGCCAGCAGCTTGGTCGGTAGCGGGATCAATGAGCAGTTCTTC.

V is TRBV5-1 and J is TRBJ2-5, with D perhaps TRBD2 (5 bases). CDR1 is SGHRS and CDR2 is YFSETQ in the germline V gene. The CDR3 covers 15 residues. The ends were cut back, 2 bases at V and 1 base at J, with 12 bases in the middle. CDR3 region: CASSFGSASQETQYF. In DNA form, the CDR3 reads TGCGCCAGCAGCTTTGGGAGCGCCTCCCAAGAGACCCAGTACTTC.

This clonotype was seen only a few times. V gene TRBV7-3 combines with J gene TRBJ2-3; D is undetermined. The CDR3 contains 15 residues. Germline loops: CDR1 SGHTA, CDR2 FQGTGA. Trimming stripped 5 bases from V and 5 bases from J, with 17 bases between. The CDR3 spells CASSPIGSVLDTQYF. The CDR3 nucleotides read TGTGCCAGCAGCCCTATTGGATCCGTGCTAGATACGCAGTATTTT. Full variable domain (missing parts from reference TRBV7-3 and TRBJ2-3): GAGVSQTPSNKVTEKGKYVELRCDPISGHTALYWYRQSLGQGPEFLIYFQGTGAADDSGLPNDRFFAVRPEGSVSTLKIQRTERGDSAVYLCASSPIGSVLDTQYFGPGTRLTVL.

At least ten counts were recorded for this clonotype. The rearrangement joins TRBV10-3 to TRBJ2-5; 9 bases are shared with TRBD1. Germline V gene data show CDR1 as ENHRY and CDR2 as SYGVKD. J lost 4 bases, V lost 2 bases, and 2 bases had no gene match. The CDR3 sequence is 14 residues long. CDR3 in DNA: TGTGCCATCAGTGAGCCGGACAGGGGAGAGACCCAGTACTTC. Translation gives CAISEPDRGETQYF.

V gene TRBV5-1 combines with J gene TRBJ2-1; 11 positions match TRBD2. This CDR3 is built from 18 residues. J was trimmed by 7 bases and V by 1 base; bases with no gene match: 13. Germline lookup yields CDR1 SGHRS and CDR2 YFSETQ. Written as DNA, the CDR3 is TGCGCCAGCAGCTTGAAAGGCTCTGAGACTAGCGGGGCGAATGAGCAGTTCTTC. Amino acid sequence: CASSLKGSETSGANEQFF.

The rearrangement links TRBV10-2 to TRBJ1-1, with TRBD1 identical over 8 bases. Trimming took 5 bases from V and 1 from J; bases not matched to a gene: 3. Germline V gene sequence: CDR1 WSHSY, CDR2 SAAADI. The CDR3 spans 14 residues. In nucleotides, the CDR3 is TGCGCCAGCAGTCGACAGGGGAAGAACACTGAAGCTTTCTTT. It translates to CASSRQGKNTEAFF.

There are a few counts of this clonotype. The chain is built from TRBV29-1 and TRBJ2-2, with 7 bases matching TRBD1. CDR1 and CDR2 (germline): SQVTM, ANQGSEA. CDR3 size: 16 residues. V trimming: 3 bases; J trimming: 5 bases; junction bases outside the gene matches: 12. The CDR3, as DNA: TGCAGCGTTGATCCTGGTGGCAGGGGGTTTACCGGGGAGCTGTTTTTT. This encodes CSVDPGGRGFTGELFF.

This clonotype came up a few times. The V and J genes are TRBV11-2 and TRBJ2-1; 11 bases line up with TRBD2. There are 17 residues in the CDR3. The ends lost 4 bases at V and 0 bases at J; junction bases unmatched: 5. CDR1 is SGHAT and CDR2 is FQNNGV in the germline V gene. CDR3 in DNA: TGTGCCAGCAGCTCAAGACTAGCGGGAAACTCCTACAATGAGCAGTTCTTC. The encoded protein is CASSSRLAGNSYNEQFF.

The CDR3 DNA reads TGTGCCAGCAGTTACTCCTTCTTGGGGGTGGGGCAGCCCCAGCATTTT. Its protein product is CASSYSFLGVGQPQHF. This chain uses TRBV6-5 with TRBJ1-5; TRBD1 might be the D (5 bases). The germline V gene encodes CDR1 MNHEY and CDR2 SVGAGI. This CDR3 has 16 residues. Trimming took off 0 bases at V and 7 bases at J, with 16 bases between the two ends.

This rearrangement joins TRBV5-6 to TRBJ1-5; tentatively, D is TRBD1 (5 bases). Between the trimmed V and J ends, which lost 1 base and 9 bases, there was a span of 11 bases. CDR3 length: 13 residues. Germline CDR1 and CDR2: SGHDT and YYEEEE. The CDR3 spells CASSLTRGTPQHF. CDR3 nucleotides: TGTGCCAGCAGCTTGACGAGAGGGACGCCCCAGCATTTT.

V gene TRBV27 combines with J gene TRBJ2-2, with D uncertain. The length of the CDR3 is 14 residues. The V end lost 4 bases, the J end lost 5 bases, and 11 bases lay between the germline ends. Per germline, CDR1 MNHEY and CDR2 SMNVEV (reference sequence). CDR3 amino acids: CASSSTSLTGELFF. In nucleotides, the CDR3 is TGTGCCAGCAGTTCCACCTCCCTGACCGGGGAGCTGTTTTTT.

This clonotype was seen only a few times. The chain is built from TRBV4-1 and TRBJ2-7; 11 bases match TRBD2. Germline CDR1 reads MGHRA; CDR2 reads YSYEKL. This CDR3 is built from 18 residues. Germline trimming cut 1 base from V and 2 bases from J; bases unmatched to any gene: 10. In DNA form, the CDR3 reads TGCGCCAGCAGCCAAGTTCCTAGCGGGAGGAACATTCCCTACGAGCAGTACTTC. Protein: CASSQVPSGRNIPYEQYF.

This chain joins TRBV3-1 and TRBJ2-2, with D perhaps matching TRBD1 (5 bases). Trimming left V 3 bases short and J 4 bases short, with 15 bases between. Per germline, CDR1 LGHDT and CDR2 YNNKEL (reference sequence). The CDR3 extends over 16 amino acids. DNA for the CDR3: TGTGCCAGCAGCCAGTGGGTAGGGGCTGGCACCGGGGAGCTGTTTTTT. Protein sequence: CASSQWVGAGTGELFF.

The CDR3 here is CASSLFGETTTDTQYF. CDR3 DNA sequence: TGTGCCAGCAGCTTATTTGGCGAAACGACAACGGATACGCAGTATTTT. The genes are TRBV5-6 and TRBJ2-3; D is undetermined. CDR1 is SGHDT, CDR2 YYEEEE, per germline. Trimming left V 2 bases short and J 6 bases short, with 19 bases between. The CDR3 is made up of 16 amino acids.

The rearrangement uses TRBV28 and TRBJ2-5; D gene ambiguous. Trimming removed 7 bases from V and 3 bases from J, with 3 bases in between. Germline V gene lookup returns CDR1 MDHEN and CDR2 SYDVKM. The CDR3 loop spans 10 amino acids. CDR3 sequence reads: CASKEETQYF. The CDR3 nucleotides are TGTGCCAGCAAGGAAGAGACCCAGTACTTC.

The J gene is TRBJ2-7, the V gene TRBV10-3; D is tentatively TRBD1 or TRBD2 (6 bases each). CDR1 is ENHRY and CDR2 is SYGVKD in the germline V gene. V dropped 0 bases and J dropped 5 bases, with 11 bases sitting between them. The CDR3 sequence is 14 residues long. The CDR3 DNA is TGTGCCATCAGTGAGTCAACGGGGGCGGACGAGCAGTACTTC. Encoded protein: CAISESTGADEQYF.

The chain is built from TRBV5-1 and TRBJ2-4; 9 bases are a match to TRBD1. This CDR3 contains 16 residues. Germline loops: CDR1 SGHRS, CDR2 YFSETQ. With 0 bases clipped from V and 0 bases from J, the junction kept 1 base outside the gene matches. The CDR3 loop reads CASSLGTGVAKNIQYF. CDR3 DNA: TGCGCCAGCAGCTTGGGGACAGGGGTAGCCAAAAACATTCAGTACTTC.

This clonotype has a handful of counts. The rearrangement joins TRBV5-6 to TRBJ2-7; TRBD1 aligns across 9 bases. Unmatched junction bases numbered 9, after V lost 0 bases and J lost 2 bases. Germline CDR1 reads SGHDT; CDR2 reads YYEEEE. The CDR3 loop spans 17 amino acids. The CDR3 sequence is CASSLVGVWDRAYEQYF. CDR3 DNA: TGTGCCAGCAGCTTGGTAGGTGTGTGGGACAGGGCCTACGAGCAGTACTTC.

This chain links TRBV12-3 or TRBV12-4 with TRBJ2-1, with 13 bases lining up with TRBD2. This CDR3 has 17 amino acids. J gave up 5 bases and V 8 bases, and 12 bases lay outside the gene matches. The CDR3 bases are TGTGCCAGCCACCGGGACAGGGGACTAGCGGGGAACAATGAGCAGTTCTTC. Its translation: CASHRDRGLAGNNEQFF.

The table lists this clonotype with a few counts. The rearrangement joins TRBV27 to TRBJ2-7; D assignment may be TRBD1 or TRBD2 (5 bases each). The CDR3 is 15 amino acids. CDR1 is MNHEY and CDR2 is SMNVEV in the germline V gene (reference sequence). Between the trimmed V and J ends, which lost 3 bases and 7 bases, there was a span of 19 bases. The CDR3 DNA is TGTGCCAGCAGTTTTTTAAGTGACAGCGGCCTAGAGCAGTACTTC. Translating gives CASSFLSDSGLEQYF.